These T cell receptor beta chains were read from a single sample in a study of molecular identifiers for immune sequencing clone quantification. TCRdb ran MiXCR on the PCR reads and lists one entry per CDR3 protein. The sample carries 490,000 or so distinct CDR3 sequences, around 23% recorded once. The specimen was naive CD8+ T cells from blood, with Jurkat cell RNA spiked in. The receptors stem from a human donor in good health. Some libraries in this study had Jurkat cell RNA spiked in. CDR3s include the opening cysteine and the closing phenylalanine or tryptophan. The order of the fields is clone size, D gene, V gene, J gene, CDR3 protein, CDR3 DNA. D genes are given only for firm matches. Clone size is shown for a subset of rows, as once, few, many or a class of expanded clone.

size: many
D: -
V: TRBV30
J: TRBJ2-1
CDR3: CAWSADVEQFF
DNA: TGTGCCTGGAGTGCGGACGTTGAGCAGTTCTTC

size: many
D: -
V: TRBV4-1
J: TRBJ2-7
CDR3: CASSQEPVTYSYEQYF
DNA: TGCGCCAGCAGCCAAGAACCGGTCACTTACTCCTACGAGCAGTACTTC

size: few
D: TRBD1
V: TRBV7-6
J: TRBJ2-7
CDR3: CASSLAQGTGEQYF
DNA: TGTGCCAGCAGCTTAGCACAGGGGACGGGGGAGCAGTACTTC

size: few
D: -
V: TRBV5-6
J: TRBJ1-1
CDR3: CASSLAGREIPEALF
DNA: TGTGCCAGCAGCTTGGCTGGGCGGGAGATTCCTGAAGCTCTCTTT

size: many
D: -
V: TRBV7-9
J: TRBJ1-5
CDR3: CASSLGSASNQPQHF
DNA: TGTGCCAGCAGCTTAGGGTCAGCCAGCAATCAGCCCCAGCATTTT

size: few
D: TRBD2
V: TRBV19
J: TRBJ2-3
CDR3: CATAGGAADTQYF
DNA: TGTGCCACGGCGGGGGGGGCCGCAGATACGCAGTATTTT

size: once
D: -
V: TRBV6-6
J: TRBJ1-1
CDR3: CASSYRERGGTEAFF
DNA: TGTGCCAGCAGTTACCGGGAGAGAGGGGGCACTGAAGCTTTCTTT

size: many
D: -
V: TRBV7-9
J: TRBJ2-3
CDR3: CASSLQHPSTDTQYF
DNA: TGTGCCAGCAGCTTGCAGCACCCGAGCACAGATACGCAGTATTTT

size: many
D: TRBD1
V: TRBV11-2
J: TRBJ1-1
CDR3: CASSLGQGPEAFF
DNA: TGTGCCAGCAGCTTGGGACAGGGCCCTGAAGCTTTCTTT

size: few
D: -
V: TRBV6-1
J: TRBJ1-5
CDR3: CASSEAAGVVDQPQHF
DNA: TGTGCCAGCAGTGAAGCTGCGGGGGTGGTTGATCAGCCCCAGCATTTT

size: few
D: -
V: TRBV27
J: TRBJ2-2
CDR3: CASSLSNWGTGELFF
DNA: TGTGCCAGCAGTTTGTCGAATTGGGGCACCGGGGAGCTGTTTTTT

size: few
D: TRBD1
V: TRBV7-6
J: TRBJ1-5
CDR3: CASSPTGGWPQHF
DNA: TGTGCCAGCAGCCCGACAGGGGGCTGGCCCCAGCATTTT

size: -
D: -
V: TRBV10-1
J: TRBJ1-1
CDR3: CASSEVEGAGTEAFF
DNA: TGCGCCAGCAGTGAAGTAGAAGGGGCTGGCACTGAAGCTTTCTTT

size: -
D: TRBD2
V: TRBV11-2
J: TRBJ2-3
CDR3: CASGGLAGPDTQYF
DNA: TGTGCCAGCGGTGGACTAGCGGGGCCAGATACGCAGTATTTT

size: few
D: TRBD2
V: TRBV12-3/TRBV12-4
J: TRBJ2-3
CDR3: CASSLVGLAGPTDTQYF
DNA: TGTGCCAGCAGTTTAGTCGGACTAGCGGGGCCCACAGATACGCAGTATTTT

size: few
D: TRBD1
V: TRBV27
J: TRBJ2-3
CDR3: CASRPFGDRGSTDTQYF
DNA: TGTGCCAGCAGACCCTTTGGGGACAGGGGAAGCACAGATACGCAGTATTTT

size: few
D: -
V: TRBV6-2/TRBV6-3
J: TRBJ1-1
CDR3: CASSYLSIPGTEAFF
DNA: TGTGCCAGCAGTTACTTATCCATCCCGGGTACTGAAGCTTTCTTT

size: -
D: -
V: TRBV2
J: TRBJ2-3
CDR3: CASSEARAVTQYF
DNA: TGTGCCAGCAGTGAAGCGCGCGCAGTTACGCAGTATTTT

size: few
D: TRBD1
V: TRBV12-3/TRBV12-4
J: TRBJ2-3
CDR3: CASSAYQGAYDTQYF
DNA: TGTGCCAGCAGTGCCTATCAGGGGGCATATGATACGCAGTATTTT

size: -
D: -
V: TRBV7-9
J: TRBJ2-7
CDR3: CASTRPSSYELYF
DNA: TGTGCCAGCACCAGGCCGAGCTCCTACGAGCTGTACTTC

size: many
D: -
V: TRBV28
J: TRBJ2-7
CDR3: CASSVSTYEQYF
DNA: TGTGCCAGCAGCGTCTCTACCTACGAGCAGTACTTC

size: many
D: TRBD1
V: TRBV6-2/TRBV6-3
J: TRBJ2-3
CDR3: CASSYSPTGVDTQYF
DNA: TGTGCCAGCAGTTACTCCCCGACAGGGGTGGATACGCAGTATTTT

size: -
D: -
V: TRBV11-2
J: TRBJ2-3
CDR3: CASSLLTTSTDTQYF
DNA: TGTGCCAGCAGCTTACTGACTACTAGCACAGATACGCAGTATTTT

size: few
D: -
V: TRBV7-6
J: TRBJ2-7
CDR3: CASSRPGDLEQYF
DNA: TGTGCCAGCAGCCGCCCCGGTGACTTGGAGCAGTACTTC

size: few
D: TRBD1
V: TRBV30
J: TRBJ2-5
CDR3: CAWSIQGAQETQYF
DNA: TGTGCCTGGAGTATACAGGGGGCCCAAGAGACCCAGTACTTC

size: many
D: -
V: TRBV14
J: TRBJ2-4
CDR3: CASSLLTENIQYF
DNA: TGTGCCAGCAGCCTCCTGACAGAAAACATTCAGTACTTC

size: -
D: TRBD2
V: TRBV2
J: TRBJ2-5
CDR3: CASAPLAGEYQETWYF
DNA: TGTGCCAGCGCCCCCCTAGCGGGAGAATACCAAGAGACCTGGTACTTC